This T cell receptor (beta chain) was recorded in a study of cytomegalovirus exposure and HLA in healthy donors. Overall study results and limits: By a later analysis, the bulk of CMV-associated TCR beta chains appeared HLA-restricted.

Per the germline V gene, CDR1 is LNHDA and CDR2 is SQIVND (reference sequence). Trimming took off 5 bases at V and 11 bases at J, with 24 bases between the two ends. CDR3 length: 15 residues. It was with 60 Vbeta and 13 Jbeta primers that the PCR ran. Profiling relied on immunoSEQ multiplex PCR, and the TCRdb table lists in-frame clones only, not all of them. The sample lists 150,000 to 200,000 clones, 76% occurring once. Regarding this clone: The antigen remains unidentified.

Material: PBMCs. V usage is TRBV19 and J usage is TRBJ1-1; possibly TRBD1 for D (6 bases). The sequence came from a man aged 18-30 years in good health and CMV-seronegative. The CDR3 DNA reads TGTGCCAGTAGTCCTCGGCGGGGGGGCCCAGGGCAGGCTTTCTTT. Amino acids: CASSPRRGGPGQAFF.